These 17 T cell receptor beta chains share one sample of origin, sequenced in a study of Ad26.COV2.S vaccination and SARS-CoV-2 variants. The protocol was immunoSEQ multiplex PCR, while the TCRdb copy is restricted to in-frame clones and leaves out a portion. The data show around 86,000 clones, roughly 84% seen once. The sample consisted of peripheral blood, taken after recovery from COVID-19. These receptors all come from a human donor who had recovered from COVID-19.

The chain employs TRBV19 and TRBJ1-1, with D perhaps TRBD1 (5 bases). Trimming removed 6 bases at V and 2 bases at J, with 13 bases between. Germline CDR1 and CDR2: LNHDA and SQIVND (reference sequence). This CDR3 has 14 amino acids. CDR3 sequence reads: CASSQGLTNTEAFF. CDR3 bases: TGTGCCAGTAGCCAGGGACTGACTAACACTGAAGCTTTCTTT.

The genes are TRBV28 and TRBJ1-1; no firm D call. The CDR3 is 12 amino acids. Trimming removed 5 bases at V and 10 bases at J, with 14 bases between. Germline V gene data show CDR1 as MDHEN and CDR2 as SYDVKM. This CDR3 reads CASSQEHRGAFF. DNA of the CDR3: TGTGCCAGCAGTCAAGAACACCGAGGAGCTTTCTTT.

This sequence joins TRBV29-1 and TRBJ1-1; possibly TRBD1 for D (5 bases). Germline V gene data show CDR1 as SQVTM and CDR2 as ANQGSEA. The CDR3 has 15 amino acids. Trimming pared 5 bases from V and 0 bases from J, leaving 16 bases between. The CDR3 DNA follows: TGCAGCGTTATACAGAACTGGGGCATGAACACTGAAGCTTTCTTT. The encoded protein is CSVIQNWGMNTEAFF.

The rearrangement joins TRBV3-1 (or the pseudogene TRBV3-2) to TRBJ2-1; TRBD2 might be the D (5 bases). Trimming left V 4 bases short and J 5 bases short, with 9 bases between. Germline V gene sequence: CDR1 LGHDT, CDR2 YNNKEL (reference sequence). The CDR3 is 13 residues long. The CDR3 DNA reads TGTGCCAGCAGCCTAGGACTTGACAATGAGCAGTTCTTC. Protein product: CASSLGLDNEQFF.

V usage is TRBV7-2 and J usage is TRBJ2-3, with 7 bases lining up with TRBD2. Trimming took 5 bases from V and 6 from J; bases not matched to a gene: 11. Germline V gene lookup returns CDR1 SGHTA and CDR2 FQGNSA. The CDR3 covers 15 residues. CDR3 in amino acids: CASSPAGEGLDTQYF. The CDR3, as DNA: TGTGCCAGCAGCCCGGCCGGGGAGGGCCTGGATACGCAGTATTTT. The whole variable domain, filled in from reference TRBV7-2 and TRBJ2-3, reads GAGVSQSPSNKVTEKGKDVELRCDPISGHTALYWYRQSLGQGLEFLIYFQGNSAPDKSGLPSDRFSAERTGGSVSTLTIQRTQQEDSAVYLCASSPAGEGLDTQYFGPGTRLTVL.

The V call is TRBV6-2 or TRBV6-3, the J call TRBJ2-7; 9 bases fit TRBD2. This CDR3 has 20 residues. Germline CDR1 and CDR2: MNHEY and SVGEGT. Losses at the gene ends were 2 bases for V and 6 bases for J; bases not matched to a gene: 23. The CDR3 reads CASSYPRVNSGRSPLSEQYF. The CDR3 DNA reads TGTGCCAGCAGTTACCCCCGGGTTAACAGCGGGAGGAGCCCCCTGAGCGAGCAGTACTTC.

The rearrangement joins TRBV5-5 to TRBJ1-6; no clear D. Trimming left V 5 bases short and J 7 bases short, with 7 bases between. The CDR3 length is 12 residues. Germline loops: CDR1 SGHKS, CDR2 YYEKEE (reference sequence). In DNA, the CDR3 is TGTGCCAGCAGGCAGCTAAATTCACCCCTCCACTTT. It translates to CASRQLNSPLHF.

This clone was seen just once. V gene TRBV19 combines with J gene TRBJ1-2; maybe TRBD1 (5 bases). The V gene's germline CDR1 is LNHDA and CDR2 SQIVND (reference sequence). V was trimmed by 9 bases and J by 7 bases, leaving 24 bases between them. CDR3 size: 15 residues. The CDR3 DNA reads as TGTGCCAGCCACACCACCCCCCGGGGGTTGACTGGCTACACCTTC. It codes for CASHTTPRGLTGYTF.

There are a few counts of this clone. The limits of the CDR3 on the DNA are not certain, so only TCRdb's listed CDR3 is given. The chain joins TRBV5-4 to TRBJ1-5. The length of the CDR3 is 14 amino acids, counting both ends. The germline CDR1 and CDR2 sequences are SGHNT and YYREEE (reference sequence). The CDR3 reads CASSSFGAGQPQHF.

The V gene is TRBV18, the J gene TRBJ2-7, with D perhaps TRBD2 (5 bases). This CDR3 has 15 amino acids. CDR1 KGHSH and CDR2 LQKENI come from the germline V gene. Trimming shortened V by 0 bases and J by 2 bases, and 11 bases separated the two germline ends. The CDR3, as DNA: TGTGCCAGCTCACCACCGGGTTGGGGAGCCTACGAGCAGTACTTC. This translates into CASSPPGWGAYEQYF. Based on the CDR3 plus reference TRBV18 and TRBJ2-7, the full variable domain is NAGVMQNPRHLVRRRGQEARLRCSPMKGHSHVYWYRQLPEEGLKFMVYLQKENIIDESGMPKERFSAEFPKEGPSILRIQQVVRGDSAAYFCASSPPGWGAYEQYFGPGTRLTVT.

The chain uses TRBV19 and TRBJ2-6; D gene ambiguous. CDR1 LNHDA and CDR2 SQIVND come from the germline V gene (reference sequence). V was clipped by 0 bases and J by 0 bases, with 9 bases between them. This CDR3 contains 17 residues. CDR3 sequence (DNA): TGTGCCAGTAGTATAGATCGTCAGATCTCTGGGGCCAACGTCCTGACTTTC. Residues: CASSIDRQISGANVLTF.

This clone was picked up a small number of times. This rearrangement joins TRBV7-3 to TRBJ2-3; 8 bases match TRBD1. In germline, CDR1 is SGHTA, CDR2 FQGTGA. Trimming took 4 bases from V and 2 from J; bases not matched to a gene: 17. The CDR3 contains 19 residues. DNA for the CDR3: TGTGCCAGCAGCTCGACCGGCGGGTCGGGACAGGAGATCACAGATACGCAGTATTTT. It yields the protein CASSSTGGSGQEITDTQYF.

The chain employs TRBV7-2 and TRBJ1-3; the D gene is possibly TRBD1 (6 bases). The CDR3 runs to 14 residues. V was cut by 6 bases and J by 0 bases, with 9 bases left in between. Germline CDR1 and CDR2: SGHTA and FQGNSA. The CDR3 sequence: CASRLGGSGNTIYF. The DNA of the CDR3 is TGTGCCAGCAGGCTAGGGGGCTCTGGAAACACCATATATTTT.

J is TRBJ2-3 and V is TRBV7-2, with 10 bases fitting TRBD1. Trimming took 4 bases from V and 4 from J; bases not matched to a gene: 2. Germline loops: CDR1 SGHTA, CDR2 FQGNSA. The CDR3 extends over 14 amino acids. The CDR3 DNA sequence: TGTGCCAGCAGCTGGGACAGGGGTGCAGATACGCAGTATTTT. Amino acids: CASSWDRGADTQYF. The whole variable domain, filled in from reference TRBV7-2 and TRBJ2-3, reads GAGVSQSPSNKVTEKGKDVELRCDPISGHTALYWYRQSLGQGLEFLIYFQGNSAPDKSGLPSDRFSAERTGGSVSTLTIQRTQQEDSAVYLCASSWDRGADTQYFGPGTRLTVL.

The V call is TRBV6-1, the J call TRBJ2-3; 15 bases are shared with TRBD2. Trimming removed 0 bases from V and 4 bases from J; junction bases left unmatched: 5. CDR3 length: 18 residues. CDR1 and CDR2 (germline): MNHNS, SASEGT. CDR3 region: CASSEAGLAGGRADTQYF. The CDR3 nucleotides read TGTGCCAGCAGTGAAGCCGGACTAGCGGGAGGGCGGGCAGATACGCAGTATTTT.

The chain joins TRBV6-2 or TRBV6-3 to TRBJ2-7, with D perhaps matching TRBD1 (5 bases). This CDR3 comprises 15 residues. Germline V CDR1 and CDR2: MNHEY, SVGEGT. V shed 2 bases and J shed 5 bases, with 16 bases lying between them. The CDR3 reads CASSYGSRQGNEQYF. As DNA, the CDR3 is TGTGCCAGCAGTTACGGCTCTCGGCAGGGCAACGAGCAGTACTTC.

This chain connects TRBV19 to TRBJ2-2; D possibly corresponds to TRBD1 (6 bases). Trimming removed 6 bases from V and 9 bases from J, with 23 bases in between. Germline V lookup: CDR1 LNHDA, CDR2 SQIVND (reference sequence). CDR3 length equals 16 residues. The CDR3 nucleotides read TGTGCCAGTAGGGACGGGTCCGGGACATTAGGGAGGGAGCTGTTTTTT. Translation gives CASRDGSGTLGRELFF.